The 26 T cell receptor beta chains presented below share a single source sample, sequenced in a study of beta chain features in type 1 diabetes. The whole isolated RNA underwent reverse transcription, so sequencing captured expressed TCRB transcripts. Sequencing used immunoSEQ multiplex PCR; TCRdb keeps in-frame clones, though not all of them. Of 330,000 or so clones in the sample, 12% to 15% were seen once. The sample taken for sequencing was central memory CD4+ T cells from blood. These receptors were taken from a man in his thirties or forties in good health.

In its sample, this clone was seen a few times. The CDR3, as DNA: TGTGCCAGCAGTTTGATTGGACTAGCGGGACCACAAGAGACCCAGTACTTC. Its protein product is CASSLIGLAGPQETQYF. V gene TRBV28 combines with J gene TRBJ2-5; 12 bases are shared with TRBD2. Trimming removed 3 bases from V and 2 bases from J; junction bases left unmatched: 7. The CDR3 loop spans 17 amino acids. Per germline, CDR1 MDHEN and CDR2 SYDVKM. Full variable domain (outside the CDR3, taken from reference TRBV28 and TRBJ2-5): DVKVTQSSRYLVKRTGEKVFLECVQDMDHENMFWYRQDPGLGLRLIYFSYDVKMKEKGDIPEGYSVSREKKERFSLILESASTNQTSMYLCASSLIGLAGPQETQYFGPGTRLLVL.

The chain joins TRBV6-5 to TRBJ2-5; no firm D call. CDR3 length equals 13 residues. CDR1 and CDR2 from the germline V gene are MNHEY and SVGAGI. V lost 5 bases, J lost 2 bases, and 9 bases lay in between. This CDR3 is CASSRPTQETQYF. In DNA form, the CDR3 reads TGTGCCAGCAGTCGACCCACTCAAGAGACCCAGTACTTC.

The chain has TRBV7-2 and TRBJ2-3; 12 positions agree with TRBD1. Unmatched junction bases numbered 3, after V lost 3 bases and J lost 5 bases. Looked up from germline, CDR1 is SGHTA and CDR2 is FQGNSA. The CDR3 contains 15 residues. In nucleotides, the CDR3 is TGTGCCAGCAGCTTGGGGACAGGGGGCGGAGATACGCAGTATTTT. Translation gives CASSLGTGGGDTQYF.

V is TRBV5-1 and J is TRBJ1-1; D remains ambiguous. Per the germline V gene, CDR1 is SGHRS and CDR2 is YFSETQ. Trimming cost V 1 base and J 5 bases, with 12 bases left between them. The CDR3 loop spans 14 amino acids. The CDR3 loop reads CASSLNGVRTEAFF. CDR3 DNA: TGCGCCAGCAGCTTGAACGGCGTAAGGACTGAAGCTTTCTTT.

CDR3 residues: CASSLGQGDISYNEQFF. The CDR3 region has the DNA TGTGCCAGCAGCTTAGGACAGGGGGATATATCCTACAATGAGCAGTTCTTC. The V and J genes are TRBV7-9 and TRBJ2-1; TRBD1 agrees at 9 bases. Unmatched junction bases numbered 5, after V lost 1 base and J lost 1 base. The CDR3 spans 17 residues. CDR1 and CDR2 from the germline V gene are SEHNR and FQNEAQ (reference sequence).

On this clone itself: The same CDR3 can be traced to other DNA sequences in this sample. This chain connects TRBV20-1 to TRBJ2-1; no definite D call. This CDR3 is built from 11 residues. CDR1 and CDR2 (germline): DFQATT, SNEGSKA (reference sequence). V shed 3 bases and J shed 7 bases, with 7 bases lying between them. For the CDR3, the DNA is TGCAGTGCTAGTGGCAGGAATGAGCAGTTCTTC. Its protein product is CSASGRNEQFF.

Concerning this clone itself: Germline is not matched at one junction end, which may reflect a read error. The CDR3 nucleotides are TGCGCCAGCAGCCAAATTGCTAGCGGGGGGGCTGGAGAGGCCCAGTACTTC. It encodes CASSQIASGGAGEAQYF. V usage is TRBV4-1 and J usage is TRBJ2-5; 12 bases line up with TRBD2. This CDR3 comprises 17 residues. Per germline, CDR1 MGHRA and CDR2 YSYEKL.

This clone occurred a few times. This chain links TRBV27 with TRBJ2-3; D perhaps matches TRBD2 (6 bases). The CDR3 is 13 residues long. V was clipped by 6 bases and J by 3 bases, with 10 bases between them. Germline CDR1 and CDR2: MNHEY and SMNVEV (reference sequence). The CDR3 DNA follows: TGTGCCAGCAGCCTGACTAGGACAGATACGCAGTATTTT. Translation gives CASSLTRTDTQYF.

V usage is TRBV7-2 and J usage is TRBJ2-7; D may correspond to TRBD1 or TRBD2 (5 bases each). Per germline, CDR1 SGHTA and CDR2 FQGNSA. Trimming removed 5 bases from V and 4 bases from J, with 12 bases in between. The CDR3 loop spans 13 amino acids. The DNA for the CDR3 is TGTGCCAGCAGCCGGGACCTGAATTACGAGCAGTACGTC. This gives the protein CASSRDLNYEQYV.

This clone has more than one count but fewer than ten. This same CDR3 is encoded by further DNA sequences in the sample. CDR3 sequence: CASSFRLSSYNEQFF. DNA for the CDR3: TGTGCCAGCAGCTTTCGTCTCAGCTCCTACAATGAGCAGTTCTTC. The chain carries TRBV5-6 and TRBJ2-1, with D unresolved. Looked up from germline, CDR1 is SGHDT and CDR2 is YYEEEE. The V gene lost 2 bases and the J gene lost 0 bases, with 9 bases spanning the gap. The CDR3 runs 15 residues.

This clone was observed a few times. The CDR3 spells CASSPGTGGAKTYEQYF. The CDR3 DNA reads TGTGCCAGCAGCCCCGGGACAGGGGGCGCGAAAACCTACGAGCAGTACTTC. This rearrangement joins TRBV7-7 to TRBJ2-7; 12 bases map to TRBD1. The J segment lost 2 bases and the V segment lost 5 bases, leaving 10 bases of the junction unmatched. The CDR3 is made up of 17 amino acids. Germline CDR1 SSHAT, CDR2 FNYEAQ (reference sequence).

On this clone: The junction departs from germline at one end; a sequencing error may be responsible. The CDR3 coding sequence is TGCGCCAGCAGCCAGCTCCCTAACGGGGGAACCACAGATACGCAGTATTTT. This gives the protein CASSQLPNGGTTDTQYF. This chain joins TRBV7-2 and TRBJ2-3, with D possibly TRBD2 on 6 matching bases. Germline-derived CDR1 and CDR2 are SGHTA and FQGNSA. The CDR3 runs 17 residues.

This sequence joins TRBV10-3 and TRBJ2-5; TRBD2 matches at 7 bases. CDR1 and CDR2 (germline): ENHRY, SYGVKD. This CDR3 has 13 residues. The V gene end was trimmed by 0 bases and the J gene end by 5 bases; junction bases not matched to a gene: 0. CDR3 amino acids: CAISESGGETQYF. The CDR3 nucleotides are TGTGCCATCAGTGAGTCCGGGGGGGAGACCCAGTACTTC.

In nucleotides, the CDR3 is TGTGCCAGCAGCCGATCGGGGACGCCAAATTCTGGCTACACCTTC. This codes for CASSRSGTPNSGYTF. The V gene is TRBV27, the J gene TRBJ1-2; a possible D gene is TRBD1 (5 bases). The V gene lost 6 bases and the J gene lost 7 bases, with 21 bases spanning the gap. Germline CDR1 reads MNHEY; CDR2 reads SMNVEV (reference sequence). This CDR3 contains 15 residues.

This chain uses TRBV4-2 with TRBJ1-5; no clear D. V lost 0 bases, J lost 3 bases, and 3 bases lay in between. The CDR3 runs 13 residues. CDR1 and CDR2 (germline): LGHNA, YNFKEQ. CDR3 residues: CASSQDYNQPQHF. As DNA, the CDR3 is TGTGCCAGCAGCCAAGATTACAATCAGCCCCAGCATTTT.

The CDR3 DNA reads as TGTGCCAGCAGGACGTACGGGGAGCTGTTTTTT. Translated, it gives CASRTYGELFF. The rearrangement uses TRBV13 and TRBJ2-2, with unresolved D. This CDR3 contains 11 residues. The V end was cut by 6 bases, the J end by 7 bases, with 6 bases between. CDR1 is PRHDT, CDR2 FYEKMQ, per germline (reference sequence).

This clone came up many times. The genes are TRBV7-2 and TRBJ2-2; a weak D match, TRBD2 (7 bases). This CDR3 has 16 amino acids. Trimming took off 2 bases at V and 5 bases at J, with 15 bases between the two ends. Per the germline V gene, CDR1 is SGHTA and CDR2 is FQGNSA. CDR3 amino acids: CASSLRGGGYTGELFF. The CDR3 DNA is TGTGCCAGCAGCTTACGAGGGGGAGGGTATACCGGGGAGCTGTTTTTT.

CDR3 nucleotide sequence: TGTGCCAGCAGCCTGGTGCTGGCGGGTGGCGAGCAGTACGTC. Translated, it gives CASSLVLAGGEQYV. The chain couples TRBV14 to TRBJ2-7, with a weak D call TRBD2 (5 bases). With 4 bases removed from V and 6 bases from J, the gap between germline ends came to 16 bases. Per germline, CDR1 SGHDN and CDR2 FVKESK. The CDR3 consists of 14 residues.

Only a few counts were recorded for this clone. The rearrangement links TRBV5-4 to TRBJ2-1, with a possible D match to TRBD2 (5 bases). The CDR3 is 14 residues long. Germline V lookup: CDR1 SGHNT, CDR2 YYREEE (reference sequence). V shed 3 bases and J shed 2 bases, with 9 bases lying between them. CDR3 DNA sequence: TGTGCCAGCAGCTCGGACGGGACCTACAATGAGCAGTTCTTC. Its protein is CASSSDGTYNEQFF.

The chain is built from TRBV19 and TRBJ1-5, with D possibly TRBD1 on 5 matching bases. The ends were cut back, 9 bases at V and 4 bases at J, with 10 bases in the middle. CDR3 size: 12 residues. Germline values: CDR1 LNHDA, CDR2 SQIVND (reference sequence). Here the CDR3 reads CASRDPNQPQHF. In DNA, the CDR3 is TGTGCCAGCCGGGACCCTAATCAGCCCCAGCATTTT.

The V gene is TRBV5-1, the J gene TRBJ1-4; D unclear. Trimming pared 2 bases from V and 8 bases from J, leaving 16 bases between. CDR1 and CDR2 from the germline V gene are SGHRS and YFSETQ. The length of the CDR3 is 15 residues. The CDR3 DNA reads TGCGCCAGCAGCTTAGACGTGAACCGAGGGGAAAAACTGTTTTTT. Its translation is CASSLDVNRGEKLFF.

The count of this clone is one. The chain has TRBV5-1 and TRBJ2-5; a possible D gene is TRBD2 (7 bases). The CDR3 consists of 14 residues. Germline loops: CDR1 SGHRS, CDR2 YFSETQ. V was cut by 4 bases and J by 5 bases, with 15 bases left in between. CDR3 sequence: CASSPGGQEETQYF. The CDR3 DNA reads as TGCGCCAGCAGCCCCGGGGGGCAGGAGGAGACCCAGTACTTC.

The chain couples TRBV7-9 to TRBJ2-5; no reliable D call. This CDR3 has 14 residues. The germline V gene encodes CDR1 SEHNR and CDR2 FQNEAQ (reference sequence). V shed 1 base and J shed 2 bases, with 8 bases lying between them. The CDR3 region is CASSLVPEQETQYF. CDR3 nucleotide sequence: TGTGCCAGCAGCTTAGTCCCAGAACAAGAGACCCAGTACTTC.

This clone occurred many times. The J gene is TRBJ2-7, the V gene TRBV11-2; possible D gene TRBD1, 6 bases. V was pared by 2 bases and J by 5 bases, with 10 bases between. Germline V CDR1 and CDR2: SGHAT, FQNNGV. This CDR3 has 13 residues. Here the CDR3 DNA reads TGTGCCAGCAGCTTAATCGGACAGAACGAGCAGTACTTC. It codes for CASSLIGQNEQYF. Supplemented by reference TRBV11-2 and TRBJ2-7, the full variable domain reads EAGVAQSPRYKIIEKRQSVAFWCNPISGHATLYWYQQILGQGPKLLIQFQNNGVVDDSQLPKDRFSAERLKGVDSTLKIQPAKLEDSAVYLCASSLIGQNEQYFGPGTRLTVT.

The chain links TRBV6-6 to TRBJ1-5; D ambiguous. V lost 1 base, J lost 3 bases, and 1 base lay in between. This CDR3 has 12 residues. Per the germline V gene, CDR1 is MNHNY and CDR2 is SVGAGI (reference sequence). DNA for the CDR3: TGTGCCAGCAGTTACTACAATCAGCCCCAGCATTTT. Translation gives CASSYYNQPQHF.

This sequence joins TRBV19 and TRBJ2-4; D may be TRBD1 (5 bases). Trimming cost V 8 bases and J 9 bases, with 20 bases left between them. The CDR3 length is 14 residues. Germline CDR1 LNHDA, CDR2 SQIVND (reference sequence). The CDR3 spells CASEERGSWGIQYF. CDR3 sequence (DNA): TGTGCCAGTGAGGAAAGGGGATCCTGGGGCATTCAGTACTTC.